This is a list of T cell receptor beta chains from one sample in a study of blood T cell repertoires in COVID-19. Clones were sequenced by immunoSEQ multiplex PCR, and TCRdb holds only the in-frame ones, with some missing. The data contain around 140,000 clones, approximately 84% of them seen just once; the ten biggest clones take up about 15%. Specimen: peripheral blood. These receptor sequences come from a woman over 75 with acute or convalescent COVID-19. Each CDR3 is given with its conserved first and last residue. The D gene is left open where the match is weak. Rows may omit the clone size; those that give it use once, few, many or a size class.

V	size	J	D	CDR3	DNA
TRBV27	NA	TRBJ1-2	NA	CASGDGGLYGYTF	TGTGCCAGCGGGGACGGGGGACTCTATGGCTACACCTTC
TRBV7-8	NA	TRBJ1-1	NA	CASRRGTEAFF	TGTGCCAGCCGGAGGGGCACTGAAGCTTTCTTT
TRBV5-6	NA	TRBJ1-5	NA	CASSSYTGNKPQHF	TGTGCCAGCAGCTCATATACTGGTAATAAGCCCCAGCATTTT
TRBV6-2/TRBV6-3	NA	TRBJ2-3	NA	CASSYLGLNTDTQYF	TGTGCCAGCAGTTACCTTGGACTAAACACAGATACGCAGTATTTT
TRBV6-5	NA	TRBJ1-5	NA	CASSYYRQANNQPQHF	TGTGCCAGCAGTTACTATAGGCAGGCGAACAATCAGCCCCAGCATTTT
TRBV7-2	NA	TRBJ1-6	TRBD1	CASSSQGAKNSPLHF	TGTGCCAGCAGCTCACAGGGGGCAAAAAATTCACCCCTCCACTTT
TRBV3-1/TRBV3-2	NA	TRBJ1-6	NA	CASSRTLGAGDNSPLHF	TGTGCCAGCAGCCGAACCCTAGGGGCAGGGGATAATTCACCCCTCCACTTT
TRBV6-4	NA	TRBJ2-1	TRBD1	CASRRDRGNDEQFF	TGTGCCAGCAGGCGGGACAGGGGGAACGATGAGCAGTTCTTC
TRBV18	NA	TRBJ1-1	TRBD1	CASSGTGKNTEAFF	TGTGCCAGCTCAGGGACAGGGAAGAACACTGAAGCTTTCTTT
TRBV6-2/TRBV6-3	NA	TRBJ2-1	TRBD1	CASSQALGQGVVGEQFF	TGTGCCAGCAGTCAGGCGTTGGGACAGGGTGTCGTTGGTGAGCAGTTCTTC
TRBV18	once	TRBJ1-2	TRBD1	CASSPGQGVYGYTF	TGTGCCAGCTCACCGGGACAGGGAGTATATGGCTACACCTTC
TRBV18	NA	TRBJ1-3	TRBD1	CASSPLQGGLSGNTIYF	TGTGCCAGCTCACCACTACAGGGGGGACTCTCTGGAAACACCATATATTTT
TRBV10-3	NA	TRBJ1-1	NA	CAIREGSQNTEAFF	TGTGCCATCAGAGAGGGGAGTCAGAACACTGAAGCTTTCTTT
TRBV6-5	NA	TRBJ1-1	NA	CASTDRMNTEAFF	TGTGCCAGCACCGACAGAATGAACACTGAAGCTTTCTTT
TRBV30	NA	TRBJ1-1	NA	CAWSVFGRVSPLF	TGTGCCTGGAGTGTATTTGGCAGGGTATCCCCTCTTTTT
TRBV19	NA	TRBJ2-1	NA	CASSTSLGPGQFF	TGTGCCAGTAGTACCTCACTAGGCCCCGGGCAGTTCTTC
TRBV10-3	once	TRBJ2-1	NA	CAISAPGLHNEQFF	TGTGCCATCAGTGCACCGGGACTTCACAATGAGCAGTTCTTC
TRBV4-3	NA	TRBJ2-2	NA	CASSQANTVTGELFF	TGCGCCAGCAGCCAAGCCAACACAGTGACCGGGGAGCTGTTTTTT
TRBV12-2	NA	TRBJ1-2	NA	CASRSRTGPSNYGYTF	TGTGCAAGTCGCTCCCGGACAGGGCCCAGTAACTATGGCTACACCTTC
TRBV3-1/TRBV3-2	NA	TRBJ2-1	NA	CASSLLVGNEQFF	TGTGCCAGCAGCCTCCTAGTCGGGAATGAGCAGTTCTTC
TRBV12-3/TRBV12-4	NA	TRBJ2-5	NA	CASSVDTQETQYF	TGTGCCAGCAGTGTAGACACGCAAGAGACCCAGTACTTC
TRBV2	NA	TRBJ1-1	NA	CASTVLGQGKGAFF	TGTGCCAGCACTGTTTTGGGGCAGGGCAAGGGAGCTTTCTTT
TRBV2	NA	TRBJ1-5	TRBD1	CASSKKRQGIYSNQPQHF	TGTGCCAGCAGCAAGAAGAGACAGGGCATTTATAGCAATCAGCCCCAGCATTTT
TRBV19	NA	TRBJ1-2	NA	CASTRGDYSYTF	TGTGCCAGCACCCGGGGTGACTATAGCTACACCTTC
TRBV7-9	NA	TRBJ2-7	TRBD1	CASSPGTGVSRTYEQYF	TGTGCCAGCAGCCCAGGGACAGGGGTTTCTAGGACCTACGAGCAGTACTTC
TRBV10-2	NA	TRBJ2-1	TRBD2	CASSAAAGVNAGNNEQFF	TGCGCCAGCAGTGCCGCGGCGGGAGTTAACGCGGGGAACAATGAGCAGTTCTTC
TRBV25-1	NA	TRBJ2-3	NA	CASKSVANTDTQYF	TGTGCCAGCAAATCAGTAGCGAACACAGATACGCAGTATTTT
TRBV4-1	NA	TRBJ1-1	TRBD1	CASSQDRGTEAFF	TGCGCCAGCAGCCAGGACAGGGGGACTGAAGCTTTCTTT
TRBV3-1/TRBV3-2	NA	TRBJ2-2	TRBD1	CASSQTRTGVAGTGELFF	TGTGCCAGCAGCCAAACCCGGACAGGGGTGGCGGGGACCGGGGAGCTGTTTTTT
TRBV29-1	NA	TRBJ2-5	NA	CSVDRDSVETQYF	TGCAGCGTTGACCGGGACTCAGTGGAGACCCAGTACTTC
TRBV5-1	NA	TRBJ2-2	TRBD2	CASSKGLASNTGELFF	TGCGCCAGCAGCAAGGGACTAGCGAGCAACACCGGGGAGCTGTTTTTT
TRBV19	NA	TRBJ2-5	TRBD2	CASTLAAGEETQYF	TGTGCCAGCACACTAGCGGCTGGGGAAGAGACCCAGTACTTC
TRBV6-1	NA	TRBJ1-4	NA	CASSEWAGNEKLFF	TGTGCCAGCAGTGAATGGGCAGGGAATGAAAAACTGTTTTTT